What follows are 15 T cell receptor beta chains derived from one specimen sequenced in a study of blood T cell repertoires in COVID-19. TCRdb's table, derived via immunoSEQ multiplex PCR, lists solely in-frame clones and lacks some. The sample has roughly 250,000 clones, roughly nine tenths seen once; the top ten hold about an eighth. The sample was peripheral blood. These receptors were obtained from a woman aged 30 to 39 with COVID-19, enrolled during active disease.

This rearrangement joins TRBV6-2 or TRBV6-3 to TRBJ1-3, with TRBD1 as a possible D gene (5 bases). The CDR3 length is 11 residues. V lost 5 bases and J lost 7, with 6 bases in between. Germline loops: CDR1 MNHEY, CDR2 SVGEGT. The CDR3 protein is CASSHRNTIYF. CDR3 nucleotides: TGTGCCAGCAGTCACAGGAACACCATATATTTT.

This chain connects TRBV14 to TRBJ1-4; maybe TRBD1 (6 bases). V dropped 0 bases and J dropped 0 bases, with 14 bases sitting between them. From germline, CDR1 is SGHDN and CDR2 FVKESK. This CDR3 is built from 18 residues. CDR3 bases: TGTGCCAGCAGCCAAGAAGGCCAGGGGAAAGCAACTAATGAAAAACTGTTTTTT. Translating it yields CASSQEGQGKATNEKLFF.

This clone has just a few counts. The chain is built from TRBV19 and TRBJ2-2, with TRBD2 matching over 9 bases. Germline values: CDR1 LNHDA, CDR2 SQIVND (reference sequence). This CDR3 has 16 amino acids. Trimming removed 5 bases from V and 5 bases from J; junction bases left unmatched: 9. The CDR3 protein is CASSWRGGRKTGELFF. DNA of the CDR3: TGTGCCAGTAGTTGGCGGGGGGGCCGGAAGACCGGGGAGCTGTTTTTT.

This clone was recorded many times. The genes are TRBV5-6 and TRBJ1-5; no clear D gene. Trimming cost V 2 bases and J 3 bases, with 12 bases left between them. CDR3 length: 15 amino acids. The germline V gene encodes CDR1 SGHDT and CDR2 YYEEEE. The CDR3 nucleotides are TGTGCCAGCAGCTTCGCGGGCGGGTACAATCAGCCCCAGCATTTT. This gives the protein CASSFAGGYNQPQHF.

The chain couples TRBV7-6 to TRBJ2-2, with 9 bases lining up with TRBD1. Germline V gives CDR1 SGHVS, CDR2 FNYEAQ. The CDR3 loop spans 15 amino acids. V lost 4 bases, J lost 5 bases, and 5 bases stayed unmatched. The CDR3 coding sequence is TGTGCCAGCAGCTCCGGGACAGGGAAAACCGGGGAGCTGTTTTTT. Amino acids: CASSSGTGKTGELFF.

V is TRBV6-5 and J is TRBJ1-1, with TRBD1 matching over 9 bases. This CDR3 comprises 14 residues. The V segment lost 8 bases and the J segment 3 bases; nucleotides outside the gene matches: 7. The V gene's germline CDR1 is MNHEY and CDR2 SVGAGI. As DNA, the CDR3 is TGTGCCAGCTCTAAGACAGGGGGGGACACTGAAGCTTTCTTT. Translated, it gives CASSKTGGDTEAFF.

The genes are TRBV11-2 and TRBJ2-7; D is perhaps TRBD1 (6 bases). Germline CDR1 reads SGHAT; CDR2 reads FQNNGV. This CDR3 is 15 amino acids long. V was shortened by 3 bases and J by 1 base, with 13 bases between the two germline ends. As DNA, the CDR3 is TGTGCCAGCAGCTTGGGACACGTCGGGTCCTACGAGCAGTACTTC. Protein product: CASSLGHVGSYEQYF.

The chain is built from TRBV19 and TRBJ1-2; 7 bases are a match to TRBD1. J lost 2 bases, V lost 4 bases, and 10 bases had no gene match. The CDR3 has 16 amino acids. Germline V lookup: CDR1 LNHDA, CDR2 SQIVND (reference sequence). The CDR3 DNA reads TGTGCCAGTAGTAAACAGGGACAGAGAATCAACTATGGCTACACCTTC. Its protein product is CASSKQGQRINYGYTF. Together with reference TRBV19 and TRBJ1-2, the CDR3 gives the full variable domain: DGGITQSPKYLFRKEGQNVTLSCEQNLNHDAMYWYRQDPGQGLRLIYYSQIVNDFQKGDIAEGYSVSREKKESFPLTVTSAQKNPTAFYLCASSKQGQRINYGYTFGSGTRLTVV.

The gene calls are TRBV5-8 and TRBJ1-1; a weak D match, TRBD1 (5 bases). CDR1 SGHTS and CDR2 YDEGEE come from the germline V gene. The V end was cut by 3 bases, the J end by 8 bases, with 17 bases between. The CDR3 covers 14 residues. The CDR3 DNA reads as TGTGCCAGCAGCTCGGGCAGGGTACTAGCGGAAGCTTTCTTT. It specifies CASSSGRVLAEAFF.

V is TRBV5-6 and J is TRBJ1-5; D gene uncertain. The CDR3 contains 14 residues. V lost 2 bases and J 7 bases, leaving 13 bases between the germline ends. Germline V gives CDR1 SGHDT, CDR2 YYEEEE. The DNA for the CDR3 is TGTGCCAGCAGCTTCTATTCCGGGTTCCAGCCCCAGCATTTT. This gives the protein CASSFYSGFQPQHF.

This clone was recorded a few times. The chain joins TRBV3-1 (or the pseudogene TRBV3-2) to TRBJ2-3; possible D gene TRBD1, 5 bases. CDR3 length: 14 residues. CDR1 is LGHDT, CDR2 YNNKEL, per germline (reference sequence). V was trimmed by 4 bases and J by 2 bases, leaving 10 bases between them. The CDR3 bases are TGTGCCAGCAGCCCCTCAGGGCTCACAGATACGCAGTATTTT. The encoded protein is CASSPSGLTDTQYF.

The chain uses TRBV4-2 and TRBJ2-1; TRBD1 aligns across 11 bases. V shed 2 bases, J shed 6 bases, and the junction held 9 bases outside the gene matches. CDR1 LGHNA and CDR2 YNFKEQ come from the germline V gene. This CDR3 contains 17 residues. The CDR3 DNA reads TGTGCCAGCAGCCAATATTCCGGGACAGGGGGTCTCAATGAGCAGTTCTTC. It yields the protein CASSQYSGTGGLNEQFF.

The chain uses TRBV4-2 and TRBJ1-1, with 8 nucleotides matching TRBD1. Germline V CDR1 and CDR2: LGHNA, YNFKEQ. The CDR3 consists of 13 residues. With 7 bases clipped from V and 8 bases from J, the junction kept 9 bases outside the gene matches. The CDR3 sequence is CASKKQGGPEAFF. CDR3 coding DNA: TGTGCCAGCAAGAAACAGGGGGGTCCCGAAGCTTTCTTT.

The genes are TRBV14 and TRBJ1-2; no definite D call. Germline values: CDR1 SGHDN, CDR2 FVKESK. The ends were cut back, 6 bases at V and 6 bases at J, with 14 bases in the middle. The CDR3 sequence is 13 residues long. CDR3 residues: CASRGNPEDGYTF. Written as DNA, the CDR3 is TGTGCCAGCAGAGGGAACCCGGAGGATGGCTACACCTTC.

This sequence joins TRBV27 and TRBJ2-1, with D possibly matching TRBD1 (5 bases). CDR1 and CDR2 from the germline V gene are MNHEY and SMNVEV (reference sequence). V shed 6 bases and J shed 3 bases, with 15 bases lying between them. This CDR3 is 15 amino acids long. This chain's CDR3 is CASSLYPTVYNEQFF. The CDR3 coding sequence is TGTGCCAGCAGCCTATACCCGACAGTCTACAATGAGCAGTTCTTC.